The following is a T cell receptor (beta chain) sequence with its context. Antigen: not known. This sample was included in a study of T-cell memory formation after mild COVID-19. Background on the study: TCR clustering was largely donor specific.

Study results and caveats: Cross-reactive memory appears to have joined, as suggested by some responding clones showing up in pre-infection memory. A second wave expanding day 15 to 37 was CD4+-biased; contracting clones were balanced.

Each CDR3 protein gets one entry after TCRdb re-called the 5' RACE reads with MiXCR. Here the sample spans some 300,000 distinct CDR3 sequences, roughly 20% being singletons. The CDR3 consists of 14 residues. V shed 1 base and J 3 bases; nucleotides not matched to a gene: 5. Germline lookup yields CDR1 DFQATT and CDR2 SNEGSKA (reference sequence). The receptor was isolated from a man aged 18 to 30 who had mild COVID-19 (a few samples of this study predate the infection). Cell type and time point are not known. This chain uses TRBV20-1 with TRBJ1-2; 7 positions match TRBD1. The sequencing input was PBMCs or a T cell subset sorted from them (not recorded which). The CDR3 DNA reads TGCAGTGCTAGAGCGAAGGGACAGTACTATGGCTACACCTTC. Translation gives CSARAKGQYYGYTF.